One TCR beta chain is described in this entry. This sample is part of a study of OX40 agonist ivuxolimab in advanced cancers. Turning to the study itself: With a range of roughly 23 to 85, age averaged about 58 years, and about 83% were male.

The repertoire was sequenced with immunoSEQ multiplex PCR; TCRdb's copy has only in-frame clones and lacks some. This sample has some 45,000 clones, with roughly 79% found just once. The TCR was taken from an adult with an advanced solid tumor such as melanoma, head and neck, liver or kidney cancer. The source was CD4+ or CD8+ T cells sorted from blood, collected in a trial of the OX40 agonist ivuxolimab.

In nucleotides, the CDR3 is TGTGCCAGCAGCCGCAGGGTCTACAATGAGCAGTTCTTC. It specifies CASSRRVYNEQFF. This chain joins TRBV27 and TRBJ2-1; D possibly corresponds to TRBD1 (5 bases). Trimming removed 6 bases at V and 3 bases at J, with 9 bases between. Looked up from germline, CDR1 is MNHEY and CDR2 is SMNVEV (reference sequence). The CDR3 runs to 13 residues.